The sequence of this T cell receptor beta chain was determined in a study of cytomegalovirus exposure and HLA in healthy donors. Study conclusions and caveats: Trimming of TCR beta V- and J-genes showed a link, identified in a later analysis, to a missense DCLRE1C variant. Likely technical artifact: a cluster of highly shared sequence variants.

The PCR contained 60 Vbeta and 13 Jbeta primers. The table came from immunoSEQ multiplex PCR; TCRdb's copy has only in-frame clones and leaves some out. The listing contains fewer than 85,000 clones. With respect to this clone: Its antigen is undetermined.

The receptor's source is a woman between 35 and 50 years old in good health and CMV-seropositive. What was sequenced was PBMCs.

This chain's CDR3 is CASSVTGTSDNEQFF. The CDR3 coding sequence is TGCGCCAGCAGCGTCACCGGGACTAGCGACAATGAGCAGTTCTTC. V gene TRBV5-1 combines with J gene TRBJ2-1; TRBD2 matches at 10 bases. This CDR3 comprises 15 residues. Germline V gene data show CDR1 as SGHRS and CDR2 as YFSETQ. The ends lost 4 bases at V and 5 bases at J; junction bases unmatched: 6.